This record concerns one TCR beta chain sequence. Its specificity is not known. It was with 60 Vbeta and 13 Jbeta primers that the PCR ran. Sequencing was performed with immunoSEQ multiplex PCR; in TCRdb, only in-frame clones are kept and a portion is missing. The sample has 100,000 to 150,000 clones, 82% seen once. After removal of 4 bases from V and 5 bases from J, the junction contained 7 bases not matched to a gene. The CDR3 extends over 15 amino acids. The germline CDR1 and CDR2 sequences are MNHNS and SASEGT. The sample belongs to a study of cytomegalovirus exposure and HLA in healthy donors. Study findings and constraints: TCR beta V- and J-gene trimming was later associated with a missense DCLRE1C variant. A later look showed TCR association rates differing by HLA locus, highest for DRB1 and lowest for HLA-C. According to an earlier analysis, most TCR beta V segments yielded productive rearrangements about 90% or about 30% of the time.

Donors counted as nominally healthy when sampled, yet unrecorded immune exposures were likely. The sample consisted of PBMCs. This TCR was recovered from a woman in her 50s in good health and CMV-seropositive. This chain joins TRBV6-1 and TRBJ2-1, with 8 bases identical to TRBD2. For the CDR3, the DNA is TGTGCCAGCAGTGCGGGGGGGGAAGGAAACAATGAGCAGTTCTTC. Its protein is CASSAGGEGNNEQFF.